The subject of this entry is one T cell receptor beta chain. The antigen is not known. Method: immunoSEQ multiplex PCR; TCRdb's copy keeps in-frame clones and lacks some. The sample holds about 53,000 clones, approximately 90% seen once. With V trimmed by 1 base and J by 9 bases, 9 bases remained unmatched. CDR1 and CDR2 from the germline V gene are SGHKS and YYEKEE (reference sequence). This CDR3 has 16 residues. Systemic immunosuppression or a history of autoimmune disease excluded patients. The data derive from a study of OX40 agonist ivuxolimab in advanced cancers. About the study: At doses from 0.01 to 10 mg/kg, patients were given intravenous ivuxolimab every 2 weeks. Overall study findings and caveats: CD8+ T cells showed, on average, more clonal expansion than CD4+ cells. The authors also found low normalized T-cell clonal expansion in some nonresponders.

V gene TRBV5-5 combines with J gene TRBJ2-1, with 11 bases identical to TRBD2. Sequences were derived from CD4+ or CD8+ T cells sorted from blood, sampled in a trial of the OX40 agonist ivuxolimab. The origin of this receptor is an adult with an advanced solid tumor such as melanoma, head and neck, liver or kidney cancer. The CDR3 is CASSLRILAGEGEQFF. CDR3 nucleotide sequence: TGTGCCAGCAGCTTGAGAATACTAGCGGGAGAGGGTGAGCAGTTCTTC.